The clone carrying this T cell receptor (beta chain) was picked up a small number of times. Antigen specificity is unknown. The sample belongs to a study of T cells after yellow fever vaccination. Study conclusions and caveats: Booster samples showed a return of most primary-vaccination clones (roughly 95% CD4, approximately 88% CD8). Clonotype sharing between CD4 and CD8 compartments was small.

A 5'RACE template-switching step, the method used to make TCR cDNA, added a universal primer site and UMIs. TCRdb redid the calling of the 5' RACE reads with MiXCR, one entry per CDR3 protein. This sample carries around 310,000 distinct CDR3 sequences, around 4.3% of them seen once, and the ten largest clones take approximately 19%. The CDR3 contains 16 residues. Germline CDR1 and CDR2: LGHDT and YNNKEL (reference sequence). V was cut by 4 bases and J by 2 bases, with 17 bases left in between. The receptor comes from a man in his late teens or twenties who received the YFV17D yellow fever vaccine. Material: PBMCs, obtained 15 days after the yellow fever booster vaccination. V is TRBV3-1 and J is TRBJ1-2, with D perhaps TRBD1 (6 bases). The CDR3 sequence is CASSPLTGAPNYGYTF. The CDR3 bases are TGTGCCAGCAGCCCTCTGACAGGAGCACCAAACTATGGCTACACCTTC.